Listed here are 25 T cell receptor beta chains from one sample, sequenced in a study of blood T cell repertoires in COVID-19. Libraries were prepared by immunoSEQ multiplex PCR; TCRdb keeps only in-frame clonotypes and omits some of them. The table lists hundreds of thousands of clones, about 90% of them singletons. Sequencing input: peripheral blood. These receptors came from a woman aged 25 to 39 with COVID-19, enrolled during active disease.

This clone was picked up one time. V is TRBV5-1 and J is TRBJ2-2, with 9 bases fitting TRBD2. The CDR3 has 16 residues. The V segment lost 1 base and the J segment 3 bases; nucleotides outside the gene matches: 4. Germline values: CDR1 SGHRS, CDR2 YFSETQ. CDR3 sequence reads: CASSLYPSGDTGELFF. The CDR3 nucleotides are TGCGCCAGCAGCTTGTACCCTAGCGGGGACACCGGGGAGCTGTTTTTT.

The gene calls are TRBV6-5 and TRBJ1-5; D gene ambiguous. V dropped 5 bases and J dropped 4 bases, with 15 bases sitting between them. The CDR3 sequence is 15 residues long. Germline V gene lookup returns CDR1 MNHEY and CDR2 SVGAGI. The CDR3 nucleotides are TGTGCCAGCAGTCCACGGTCTGCGGGGAATCAGCCCCAGCATTTT. This gives the protein CASSPRSAGNQPQHF.

V is TRBV6-2 or TRBV6-3 and J is TRBJ1-5; perhaps TRBD1 as D (5 bases). Per the germline V gene, CDR1 is MNHEY and CDR2 is SVGEGT. The CDR3 totals 17 residues. V dropped 3 bases and J dropped 5 bases, with 20 bases sitting between them. CDR3 region: CASSYSGGRTIHQPQHF. In nucleotides, the CDR3 is TGTGCCAGCAGTTATTCGGGGGGACGGACCATCCATCAGCCCCAGCATTTT.

In this sample, this clone turned up a few times. The genes are TRBV5-6 and TRBJ1-6; possible D gene TRBD1, 5 bases. Germline loops: CDR1 SGHDT, CDR2 YYEEEE. There are 14 residues in the CDR3. The germline V and J ends were trimmed by 7 bases and 3 bases, with 11 bases remaining between them. DNA for the CDR3: TGTGCCAGCCTCCGGAGGGGCTATAATTCACCCCTCCACTTT. It translates to CASLRRGYNSPLHF.

This sequence joins TRBV6-6 and TRBJ2-7; tentative D call: TRBD2 (5 bases). Between the trimmed V and J ends, which lost 0 bases and 1 base, there was a span of 10 bases. Looked up from germline, CDR1 is MNHNY and CDR2 is SVGAGI (reference sequence). The CDR3 contains 15 residues. Here the CDR3 reads CASSYSIRTSYEQYF. The CDR3 bases are TGTGCCAGCAGTTACTCGATTAGGACTTCCTACGAGCAGTACTTC.

This sequence joins TRBV10-3 and TRBJ1-1; tentative D call: TRBD1 (6 bases). Deletions cut 7 bases from V and 11 bases from J, with 20 bases between. The CDR3 spans 13 residues. The germline gives CDR1 ENHRY, CDR2 SYGVKD. CDR3 nucleotides: TGTGCCATCACCCAGACAGGAGTAGGGTTGGCTTTCTTT. Translating gives CAITQTGVGLAFF.

The chain recombines TRBV30 with TRBJ2-5; D is unclear. Germline V gives CDR1 GTSNPN, CDR2 SVGIG (reference sequence). This CDR3 spans 15 amino acids. The germline V and J ends were trimmed by 3 bases and 1 base, with 15 bases remaining between them. The CDR3 region has the DNA TGTGCCTGGAGCCTGGCCCATGGCCTCCAAGAGACCCAGTACTTC. Translating it yields CAWSLAHGLQETQYF.

CDR3 bases: TGTGCCAGCAGCACCGGGACTAGCGGGGCGGGAGATACGCAGTATTTT. Protein product: CASSTGTSGAGDTQYF. The chain carries TRBV6-2 or TRBV6-3 and TRBJ2-3; 13 positions match TRBD2. This CDR3 region has 16 residues. Germline values: CDR1 MNHEY, CDR2 SVGEGT. The V and J ends lost 6 bases and 5 bases, in that order; junction bases with no gene match: 8.

The CDR3 DNA is TGCGCCAGCAGCCAACGACTAGCGGGAGTCCTTACCGGGGAGCTGTTTTTT. Amino acids: CASSQRLAGVLTGELFF. This chain links TRBV4-1 with TRBJ2-2, with TRBD2 matching 12 bases. CDR1 is MGHRA, CDR2 YSYEKL, per germline. CDR3 length equals 17 residues. J was trimmed by 5 bases and V by 2 bases; bases with no gene match: 6.

The V gene is TRBV4-3, the J gene TRBJ1-5; a possible D gene is TRBD1 (6 bases). This CDR3 region has 14 residues. Trimming pared 4 bases from V and 5 bases from J, leaving 12 bases between. CDR1 and CDR2 from the germline V gene are LGHNA and YSLEER. CDR3 coding DNA: TGCGCCAGCAGCCCAGGGGCGGGTTATCAGCCCCAGCATTTT. Translation gives CASSPGAGYQPQHF.

The chain joins TRBV19 to TRBJ1-2; 7 nucleotides agree with TRBD1. Trimming cost V 8 bases and J 2 bases; bases outside gene matches: 11. From germline, CDR1 is LNHDA and CDR2 SQIVND (reference sequence). The CDR3 covers 15 residues. This CDR3 is CASCLGQTSNYGYTF. CDR3 coding DNA: TGTGCCAGTTGCCTGGGACAGACATCCAACTATGGCTACACCTTC.

The chain joins TRBV19 to TRBJ2-5, with 7 nucleotides matching TRBD2. The CDR3 is made up of 17 amino acids. CDR1 and CDR2 from the germline V gene are LNHDA and SQIVND (reference sequence). V was clipped by 5 bases and J by 4 bases; unmatched bases: 16. The CDR3 loop is CASSPWATLGRAETQYF. CDR3 in DNA: TGTGCCAGTAGTCCATGGGCGACATTAGGGAGGGCAGAGACCCAGTACTTC.

The DNA of the CDR3 is TGTGCCAGCAGTGATAGCGGGAGCCCCTACGAGCAGTACGTC. This codes for CASSDSGSPYEQYV. The rearrangement joins TRBV27 to TRBJ2-7; the match to TRBD2 covers 9 bases. The CDR3 loop spans 14 amino acids. With 5 bases clipped from V and 2 bases from J, the junction kept 4 bases outside the gene matches. Germline values: CDR1 MNHEY, CDR2 SMNVEV (reference sequence).

J is TRBJ1-3 and V is TRBV10-3; D is undetermined. This CDR3 has 14 residues. From germline, CDR1 is ENHRY and CDR2 SYGVKD. V dropped 4 bases and J dropped 0 bases, with 7 bases sitting between them. The CDR3 protein is CAISAVTSGNTIYF. The DNA for the CDR3 is TGTGCCATCAGTGCAGTTACCTCTGGAAACACCATATATTTT.

V usage is TRBV9 and J usage is TRBJ2-1; D is perhaps TRBD2 (5 bases). This CDR3 contains 15 residues. Trimming cost V 0 bases and J 3 bases, with 10 bases left between them. Germline V gene sequence: CDR1 SGDLS, CDR2 YYNGEE. CDR3 amino acids: CASSVARELYNEQFF. The DNA of the CDR3 is TGTGCCAGCAGCGTAGCGAGGGAGCTCTACAATGAGCAGTTCTTC.

The J gene is TRBJ2-2, the V gene TRBV30; TRBD1 agrees at 10 bases. This CDR3 spans 16 amino acids. V gave up 2 bases and J gave up 0 bases; unmatched junction bases: 3. Germline CDR1 is GTSNPN and CDR2 is SVGIG (reference sequence). The DNA of the CDR3 is TGTGCCTGGAGTCTGGGGACAGGGGCGAACACCGGGGAGCTGTTTTTT. It specifies CAWSLGTGANTGELFF.

A single count supports this clone. The gene calls are TRBV24-1 and TRBJ2-4; D ambiguous. Germline V gene lookup returns CDR1 KGHDR and CDR2 SFDVKD. This CDR3 has 15 amino acids. Between the trimmed V and J ends, which lost 4 bases and 0 bases, there was a span of 9 bases. The CDR3 DNA reads as TGTGCCACCAGTGACTCCTCGGGAGCCAAAAACATTCAGTACTTC. This codes for CATSDSSGAKNIQYF.

V gene TRBV24-1 combines with J gene TRBJ2-1; 8 nucleotides match TRBD1. Germline V gives CDR1 KGHDR, CDR2 SFDVKD. The CDR3 sequence is 15 residues long. With 2 bases clipped from V and 7 bases from J, the junction kept 6 bases outside the gene matches. CDR3 residues: CATSDSWTGMNEQFF. The CDR3 DNA reads TGTGCCACCAGTGATTCTTGGACAGGGATGAATGAGCAGTTCTTC.

The genes are TRBV6-5 and TRBJ2-5, with D possibly matching TRBD1 (6 bases). Trimming took 6 bases from V and 1 from J, leaving 15 bases between them. The germline CDR1 and CDR2 sequences are MNHEY and SVGAGI. This CDR3 has 15 residues. CDR3 loop: CASRSGHHSQETQYF. CDR3 bases: TGTGCCAGCAGGTCGGGACACCACTCCCAAGAGACCCAGTACTTC.

The chain links TRBV18 to TRBJ2-7; 8 bases map to TRBD1. The CDR3 length is 17 residues. J was trimmed by 7 bases and V by 3 bases; bases with no gene match: 17. Germline values: CDR1 KGHSH, CDR2 LQKENI. The CDR3 nucleotides read TGTGCCAGCTCACCCGCTGCGACGACGGGGACAGGAAGAGAGCAGTACTTC. Translation: CASSPAATTGTGREQYF.

This chain links TRBV9 with TRBJ2-5, with D maybe TRBD1 (5 bases). Germline CDR1 is SGDLS and CDR2 is YYNGEE. CDR3 length: 14 residues. V lost 6 bases and J lost 5, with 17 bases in between. The CDR3 sequence is CASNQDVAGETQYF. As DNA, the CDR3 is TGTGCCAGCAACCAGGACGTGGCAGGGGAGACCCAGTACTTC.

This clone was recorded once. The genes are TRBV12-3 or TRBV12-4 and TRBJ1-6; 7 nucleotides agree with TRBD1. V was clipped by 5 bases and J by 13 bases; unmatched bases: 5. CDR3 length equals 12 residues. The CDR3 sequence is CASSLHRGPLHF. The CDR3 nucleotides are TGTGCCAGCAGTCTCCACAGGGGCCCCCTCCACTTT.

V usage is TRBV10-3 and J usage is TRBJ1-1, with 7 bases identical to TRBD1. Germline lookup yields CDR1 ENHRY and CDR2 SYGVKD. V lost 3 bases, J lost 4 bases, and 5 bases stayed unmatched. The CDR3 spans 14 residues. CDR3 region: CAISEDRASTEAFF. DNA for the CDR3: TGTGCCATCAGTGAAGACAGGGCTAGCACTGAAGCTTTCTTT.

The chain is built from TRBV6-5 and TRBJ2-7; 11 positions match TRBD2. With 2 bases clipped from V and 1 base from J, the junction kept 4 bases outside the gene matches. Germline V lookup: CDR1 MNHEY, CDR2 SVGAGI. This CDR3 is 16 amino acids long. For the CDR3, the DNA is TGTGCCAGCAGTTACCAGAGGACTAGCGGGTCCTACGAGCAGTACGTC. It is translated as CASSYQRTSGSYEQYV.

This clone was detected only a few times. CDR3 coding DNA: TGTGCCAGCACCCACGCGGGGGGGATAAGTAACTATGGCTACACCTTC. Its protein is CASTHAGGISNYGYTF. This chain uses TRBV7-8 with TRBJ1-2; D may be TRBD1 (5 bases). Trimming cost V 7 bases and J 1 base, with 19 bases left between them. Germline lookup yields CDR1 SGHVS and CDR2 FQNEAQ. The CDR3 is 16 residues long.